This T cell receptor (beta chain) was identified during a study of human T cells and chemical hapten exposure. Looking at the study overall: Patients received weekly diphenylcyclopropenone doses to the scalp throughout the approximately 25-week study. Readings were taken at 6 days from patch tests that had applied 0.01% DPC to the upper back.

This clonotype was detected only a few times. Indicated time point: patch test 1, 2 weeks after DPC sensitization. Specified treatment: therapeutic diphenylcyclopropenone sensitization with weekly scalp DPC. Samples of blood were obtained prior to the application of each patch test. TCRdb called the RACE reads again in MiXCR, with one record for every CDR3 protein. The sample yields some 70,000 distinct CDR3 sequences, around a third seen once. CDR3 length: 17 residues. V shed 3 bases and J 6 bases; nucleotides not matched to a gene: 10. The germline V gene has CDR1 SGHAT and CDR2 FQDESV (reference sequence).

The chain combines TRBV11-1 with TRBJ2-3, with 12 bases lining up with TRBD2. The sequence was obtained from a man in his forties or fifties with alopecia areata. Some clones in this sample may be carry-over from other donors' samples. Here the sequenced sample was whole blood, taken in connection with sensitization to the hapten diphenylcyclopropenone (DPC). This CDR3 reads CASSFGKWTSGTDTQYF. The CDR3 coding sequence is TGTGCCAGCAGCTTCGGGAAATGGACTAGCGGGACGGATACGCAGTATTTT.